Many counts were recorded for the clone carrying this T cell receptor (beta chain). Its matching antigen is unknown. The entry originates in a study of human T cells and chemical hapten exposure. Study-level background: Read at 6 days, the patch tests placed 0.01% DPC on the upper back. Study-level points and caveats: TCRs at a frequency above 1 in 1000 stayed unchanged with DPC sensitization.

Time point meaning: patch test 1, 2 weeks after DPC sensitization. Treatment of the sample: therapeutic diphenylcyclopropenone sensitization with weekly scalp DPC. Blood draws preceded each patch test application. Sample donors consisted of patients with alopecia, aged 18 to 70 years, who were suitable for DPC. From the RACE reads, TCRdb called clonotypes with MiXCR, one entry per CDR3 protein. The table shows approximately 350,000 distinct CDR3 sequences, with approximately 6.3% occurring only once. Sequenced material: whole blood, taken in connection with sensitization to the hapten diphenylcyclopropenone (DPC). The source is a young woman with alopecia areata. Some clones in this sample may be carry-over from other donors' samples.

The CDR3 coding sequence is TGCGCCAGCGCCAGAGCGGGGGCTAGCACAGATACGCAGTATTTT. Its translation: CASARAGASTDTQYF. V usage is TRBV5-1 and J usage is TRBJ2-3; TRBD2 aligns across 8 bases. The CDR3 runs 15 residues. The germline CDR1 and CDR2 sequences are SGHRS and YFSETQ. After removal of 7 bases from V and 0 bases from J, the junction contained 7 bases not matched to a gene.